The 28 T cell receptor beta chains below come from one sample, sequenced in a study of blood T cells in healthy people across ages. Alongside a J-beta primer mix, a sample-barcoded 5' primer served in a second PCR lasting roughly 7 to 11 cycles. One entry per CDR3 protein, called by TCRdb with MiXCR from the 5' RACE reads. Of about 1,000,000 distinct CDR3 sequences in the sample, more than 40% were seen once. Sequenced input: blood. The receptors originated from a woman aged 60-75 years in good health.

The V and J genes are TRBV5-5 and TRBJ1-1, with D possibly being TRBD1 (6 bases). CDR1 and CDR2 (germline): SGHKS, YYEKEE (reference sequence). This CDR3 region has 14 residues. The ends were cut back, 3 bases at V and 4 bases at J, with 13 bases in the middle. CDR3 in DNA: TGTGCCAGCAGCTCACTAACAGGGTTCACTGAAGCTTTCTTT. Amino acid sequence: CASSSLTGFTEAFF.

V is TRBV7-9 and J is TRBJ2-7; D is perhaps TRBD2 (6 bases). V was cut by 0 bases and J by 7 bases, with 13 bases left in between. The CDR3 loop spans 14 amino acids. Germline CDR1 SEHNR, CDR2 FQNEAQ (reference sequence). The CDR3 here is CASSLAGNRGEQYF. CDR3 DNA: TGTGCCAGCAGCTTAGCTGGGAACCGGGGGGAGCAGTACTTC.

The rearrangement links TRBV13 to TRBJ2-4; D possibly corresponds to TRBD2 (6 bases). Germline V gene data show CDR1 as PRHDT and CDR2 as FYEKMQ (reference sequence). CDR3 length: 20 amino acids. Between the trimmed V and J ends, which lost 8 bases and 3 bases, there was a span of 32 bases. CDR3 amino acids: CASSASPRTNAWRDKNIQYF. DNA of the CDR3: TGTGCCAGCTCCGCTTCACCACGGACAAATGCCTGGAGGGACAAAAACATTCAGTACTTC.

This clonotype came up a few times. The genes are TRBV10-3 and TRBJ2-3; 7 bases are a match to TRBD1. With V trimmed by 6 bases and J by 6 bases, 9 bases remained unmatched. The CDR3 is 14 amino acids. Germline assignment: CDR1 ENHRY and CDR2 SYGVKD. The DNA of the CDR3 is TGTGCCATCAGCCTGACAGGGCCGGGGGATACGCAGTATTTT. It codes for CAISLTGPGDTQYF.

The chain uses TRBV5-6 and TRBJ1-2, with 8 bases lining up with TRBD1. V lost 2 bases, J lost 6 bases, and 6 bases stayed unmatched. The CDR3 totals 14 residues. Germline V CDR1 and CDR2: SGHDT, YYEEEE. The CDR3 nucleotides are TGTGCCAGCAGCTTCCCACAGGGGGAAGATGGCTACACCTTC. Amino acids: CASSFPQGEDGYTF.

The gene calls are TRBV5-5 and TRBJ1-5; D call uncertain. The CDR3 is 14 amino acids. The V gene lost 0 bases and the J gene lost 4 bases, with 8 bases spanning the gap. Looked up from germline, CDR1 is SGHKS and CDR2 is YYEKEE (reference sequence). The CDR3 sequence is CASSLVSANQPQHF. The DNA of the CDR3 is TGTGCCAGCAGCTTGGTATCGGCGAATCAGCCCCAGCATTTT. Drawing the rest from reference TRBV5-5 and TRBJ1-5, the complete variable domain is DAGVTQSPTHLIKTRGQQVTLRCSPISGHKSVSWYQQVLGQGPQFIFQYYEKEERGRGNFPDRFSARQFPNYSSELNVNALLLGDSALYLCASSLVSANQPQHFGDGTRLSIL.

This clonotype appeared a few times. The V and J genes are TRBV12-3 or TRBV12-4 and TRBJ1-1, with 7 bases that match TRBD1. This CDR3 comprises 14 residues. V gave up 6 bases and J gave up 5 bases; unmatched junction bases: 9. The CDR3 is CASRRGGSETEAFF. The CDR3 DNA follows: TGTGCCAGCAGGAGAGGGGGCTCAGAGACTGAAGCTTTCTTT.

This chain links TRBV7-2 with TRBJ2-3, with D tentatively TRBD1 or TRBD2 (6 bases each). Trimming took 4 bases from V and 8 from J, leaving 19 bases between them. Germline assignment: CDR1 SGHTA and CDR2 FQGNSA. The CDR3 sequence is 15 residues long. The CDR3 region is CASSSRGGLLGTQYF. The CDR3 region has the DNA TGTGCCAGCAGCTCGAGAGGGGGGCTCCTTGGTACGCAGTATTTT.

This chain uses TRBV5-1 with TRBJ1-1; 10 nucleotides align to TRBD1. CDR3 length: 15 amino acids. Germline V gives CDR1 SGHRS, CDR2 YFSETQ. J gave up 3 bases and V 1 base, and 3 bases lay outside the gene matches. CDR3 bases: TGCGCCAGCAGCTTGTGGACAGGGGGGGACACTGAAGCTTTCTTT. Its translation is CASSLWTGGDTEAFF. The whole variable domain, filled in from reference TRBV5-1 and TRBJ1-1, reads KAGVTQTPRYLIKTRGQQVTLSCSPISGHRSVSWYQQTPGQGLQFLFEYFSETQRNKGNFPGRFSGRQFSNSRSEMNVSTLELGDSALYLCASSLWTGGDTEAFFGQGTRLTVV.

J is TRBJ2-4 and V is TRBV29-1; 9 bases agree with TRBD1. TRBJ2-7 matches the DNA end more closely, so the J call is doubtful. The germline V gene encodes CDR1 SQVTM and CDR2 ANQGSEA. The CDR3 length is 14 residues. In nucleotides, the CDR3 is TGCAGCGTTGAAGGGGGACAGGGACTCTACGAGCAGTACTTC. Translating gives CSVEGGQGLYEQYF.

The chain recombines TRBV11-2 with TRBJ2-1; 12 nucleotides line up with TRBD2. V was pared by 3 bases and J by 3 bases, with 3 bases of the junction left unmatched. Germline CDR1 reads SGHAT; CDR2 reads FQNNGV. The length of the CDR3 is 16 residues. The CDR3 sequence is CASSFVLAGGYNEQFF. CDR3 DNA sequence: TGTGCCAGCAGCTTTGTACTAGCGGGAGGCTACAATGAGCAGTTCTTC.

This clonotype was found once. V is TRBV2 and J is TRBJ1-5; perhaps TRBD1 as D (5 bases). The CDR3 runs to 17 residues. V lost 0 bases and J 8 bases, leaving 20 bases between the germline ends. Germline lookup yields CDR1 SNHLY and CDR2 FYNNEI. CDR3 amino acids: CASSEASPRGVGEPQHF. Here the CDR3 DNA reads TGTGCCAGCAGTGAAGCCTCCCCACGGGGCGTTGGGGAGCCCCAGCATTTT. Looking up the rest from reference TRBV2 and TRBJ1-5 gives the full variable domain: EPEVTQTPSHQVTQMGQEVILRCVPISNHLYFYWYRQILGQKVEFLVSFYNNEISEKSEIFDDQFSVERPDGSNFTLKIRSTKLEDSAMYFCASSEASPRGVGEPQHFGDGTRLSIL.

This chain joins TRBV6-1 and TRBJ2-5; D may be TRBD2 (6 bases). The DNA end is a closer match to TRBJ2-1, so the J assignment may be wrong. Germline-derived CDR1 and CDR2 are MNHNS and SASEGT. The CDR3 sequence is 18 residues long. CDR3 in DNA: TGTGCCAGCAGTGAAGACCACCGCGGCGGGATCTGGCAAGAGACCCAGTTCTTC. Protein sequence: CASSEDHRGGIWQETQFF.

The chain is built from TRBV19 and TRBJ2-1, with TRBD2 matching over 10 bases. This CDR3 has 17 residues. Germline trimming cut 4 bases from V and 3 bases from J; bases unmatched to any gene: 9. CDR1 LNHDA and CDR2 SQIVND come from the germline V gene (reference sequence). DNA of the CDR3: TGTGCCAGTAGTAATCCAACTAGCGGGACTGGCTACAATGAGCAGTTCTTC. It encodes CASSNPTSGTGYNEQFF.

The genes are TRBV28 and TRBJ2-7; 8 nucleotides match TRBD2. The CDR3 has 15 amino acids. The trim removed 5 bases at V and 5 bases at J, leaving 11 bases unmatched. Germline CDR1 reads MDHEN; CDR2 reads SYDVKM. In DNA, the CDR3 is TGTGCCAGCAGTCCCCCGGGGCTAGCGGGTGACGAGCAGTACTTC. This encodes CASSPPGLAGDEQYF.

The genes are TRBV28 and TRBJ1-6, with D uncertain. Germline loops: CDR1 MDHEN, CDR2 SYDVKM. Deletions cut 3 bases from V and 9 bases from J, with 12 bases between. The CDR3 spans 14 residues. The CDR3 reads CASSFGGQVSPLHF. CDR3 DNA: TGTGCCAGCAGTTTCGGAGGGCAAGTTTCACCCCTCCACTTT. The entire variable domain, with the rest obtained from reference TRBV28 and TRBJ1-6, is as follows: DVKVTQSSRYLVKRTGEKVFLECVQDMDHENMFWYRQDPGLGLRLIYFSYDVKMKEKGDIPEGYSVSREKKERFSLILESASTNQTSMYLCASSFGGQVSPLHFGNGTRLTVT.

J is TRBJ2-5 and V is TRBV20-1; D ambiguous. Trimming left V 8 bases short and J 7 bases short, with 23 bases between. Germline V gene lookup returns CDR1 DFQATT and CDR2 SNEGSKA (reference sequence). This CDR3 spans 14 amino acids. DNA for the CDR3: TGCAGTCCTTACCCGCGACGGGCCTCAGGGACCCAGTACTTC. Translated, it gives CSPYPRRASGTQYF.

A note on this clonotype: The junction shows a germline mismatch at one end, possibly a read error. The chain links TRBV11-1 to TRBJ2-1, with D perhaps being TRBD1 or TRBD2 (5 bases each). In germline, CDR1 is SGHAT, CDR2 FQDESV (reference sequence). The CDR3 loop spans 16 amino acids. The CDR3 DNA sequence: TGTGCCAGCAGCTTAGGTGGGCAGGGACCCCACAATGGGCAGTTCTTC. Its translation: CASSLGGQGPHNGQFF.

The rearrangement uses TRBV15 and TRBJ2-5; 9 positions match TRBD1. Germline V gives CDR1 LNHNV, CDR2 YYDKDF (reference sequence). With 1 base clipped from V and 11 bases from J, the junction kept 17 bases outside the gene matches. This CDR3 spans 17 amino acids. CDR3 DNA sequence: TGTGCCACCAGCAGAGTAGCCGCGACAGGGGGAGAAGGAGAGCAGTACTTC. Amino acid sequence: CATSRVAATGGEGEQYF.

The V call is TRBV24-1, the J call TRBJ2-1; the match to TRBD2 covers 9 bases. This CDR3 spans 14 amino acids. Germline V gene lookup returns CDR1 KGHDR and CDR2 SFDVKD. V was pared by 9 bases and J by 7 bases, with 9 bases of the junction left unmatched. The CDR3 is CATGTLAGPNEQFF. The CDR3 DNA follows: TGTGCCACCGGAACCCTAGCGGGACCGAATGAGCAGTTCTTC.

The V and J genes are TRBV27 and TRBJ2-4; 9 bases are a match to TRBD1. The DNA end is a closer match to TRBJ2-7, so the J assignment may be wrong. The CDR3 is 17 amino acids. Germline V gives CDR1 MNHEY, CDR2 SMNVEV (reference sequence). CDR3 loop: CASSSLAGTGLAYEQYF. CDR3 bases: TGTGCCAGCAGTTCTCTGGCGGGGACAGGGCTTGCCTACGAGCAGTACTTC.

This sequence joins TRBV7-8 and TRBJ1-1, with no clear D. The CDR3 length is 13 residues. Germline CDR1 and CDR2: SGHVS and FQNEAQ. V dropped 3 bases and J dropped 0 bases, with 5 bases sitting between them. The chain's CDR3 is CASSFPVNTEAFF. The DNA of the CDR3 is TGTGCCAGCAGCTTCCCAGTGAACACTGAAGCTTTCTTT.

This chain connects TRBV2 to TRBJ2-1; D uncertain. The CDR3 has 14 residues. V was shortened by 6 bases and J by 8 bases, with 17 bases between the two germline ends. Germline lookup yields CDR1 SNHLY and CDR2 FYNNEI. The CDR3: CASSESPLNHEQFF. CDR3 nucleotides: TGTGCCAGCAGCGAATCGCCACTTAACCATGAGCAGTTCTTC.

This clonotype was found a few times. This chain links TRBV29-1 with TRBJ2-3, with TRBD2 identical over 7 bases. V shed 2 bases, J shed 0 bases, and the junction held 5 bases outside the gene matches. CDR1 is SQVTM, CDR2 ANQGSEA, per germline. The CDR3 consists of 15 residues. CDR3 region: CSVELRGKSTDTQYF. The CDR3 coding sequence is TGCAGCGTTGAATTGCGGGGGAAAAGCACAGATACGCAGTATTTT.

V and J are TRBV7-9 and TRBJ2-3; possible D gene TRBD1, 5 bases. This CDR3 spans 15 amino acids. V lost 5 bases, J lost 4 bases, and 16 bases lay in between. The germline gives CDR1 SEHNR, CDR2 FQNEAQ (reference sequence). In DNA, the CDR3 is TGTGCCAGCAGCCTGGGGCTAGGGGTTTCAGATACGCAGTATTTT. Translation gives CASSLGLGVSDTQYF.

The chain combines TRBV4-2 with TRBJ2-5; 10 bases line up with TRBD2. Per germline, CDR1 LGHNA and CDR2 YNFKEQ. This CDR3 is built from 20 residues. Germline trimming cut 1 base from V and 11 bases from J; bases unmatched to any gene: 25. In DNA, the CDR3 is TGTGCCAGCAGCCAAGGGGAACTAGCGGGAATCCTGGATCGGAACAATGAGCAGTACTTC. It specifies CASSQGELAGILDRNNEQYF.

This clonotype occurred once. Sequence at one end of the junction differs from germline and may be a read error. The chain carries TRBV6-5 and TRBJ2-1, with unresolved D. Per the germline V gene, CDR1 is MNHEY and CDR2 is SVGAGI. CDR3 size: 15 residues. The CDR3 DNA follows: TGTGCCAGCAGGGCGACGAGCGTAGGTTACATTGAGCAGTTCTTC. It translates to CASRATSVGYIEQFF.

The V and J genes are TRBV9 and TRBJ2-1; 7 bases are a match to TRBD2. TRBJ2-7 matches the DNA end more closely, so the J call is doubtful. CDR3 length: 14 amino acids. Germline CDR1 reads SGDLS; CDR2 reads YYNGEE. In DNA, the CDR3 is TGTGCCAGCAGCGAAAGCGCGGGGGAGGATGAGCAGTACTTC. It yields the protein CASSESAGEDEQYF.